The 6 T cell receptor beta chains given below trace back to one sample, sequenced in a study of Graves' ophthalmopathy and Graves' hyperthyroidism. Beta-chain TCR CDR3 regions were amplified from RNA transcripts. HTBI primers primed a first-round RT-PCR, and a second-round multiplex PCR followed. TCRdb ran MiXCR on the multiplex PCR reads and lists one entry per CDR3 protein. The repertoire includes 650,000 to 800,000 distinct CDR3 sequences, about 38% of them detected once, and over 2.5% sits in the top ten. Sequenced: peripheral blood. These receptors originate from an adult man with Graves' ophthalmopathy.

This CDR3 reads CASSVEPDRGDEKLFF. CDR3 in DNA: TGTGCCAGCAGCGTAGAACCGGACAGGGGCGATGAAAAACTGTTTTTT. The V call is TRBV9, the J call TRBJ1-4; 9 positions agree with TRBD1. The CDR3 is 16 residues long. V lost 0 bases to trimming and J lost 6 bases; unmatched junction nucleotides: 6. Per germline, CDR1 SGDLS and CDR2 YYNGEE.

The chain is built from TRBV7-2 and TRBJ2-3, with a possible D match to TRBD2 (5 bases). In germline, CDR1 is SGHTA, CDR2 FQGNSA. Trimming left V 8 bases short and J 4 bases short, with 13 bases between. CDR3 length: 13 residues. The CDR3 DNA reads TGTGCCAGCTTAGTCTCGCGGGCAGATACGCAGTATTTT. This sequence encodes CASLVSRADTQYF.

The chain joins TRBV21-1 to TRBJ1-2. TRBV21-1 is shown as a pseudogene. The CDR3 has 13 amino acids. The CDR3 DNA reads as TGTGCCAGCAGCAACAACGGGAACTATGGCTACACCTTC. Its translation is CASSNNGNYGYTF.

This clonotype came up a few times. The chain joins TRBV14 to TRBJ2-7, with 7 nucleotides matching TRBD1. The CDR3 is made up of 15 amino acids. The V and J ends lost 0 bases and 5 bases, in that order; junction bases with no gene match: 7. Per the germline V gene, CDR1 is SGHDN and CDR2 is FVKESK. CDR3 region: CASSQENRGSDEQYF. CDR3 bases: TGTGCCAGCAGCCAAGAAAACAGGGGATCGGACGAGCAGTACTTC.

CDR3 nucleotides: TGTGCCAGCAGCCAAGTTGTAGGGCGTAACTATGGCTACACCTTC. Translated: CASSQVVGRNYGYTF. This chain uses TRBV14 with TRBJ1-2; D is ambiguous. V lost 1 base to trimming and J lost 1 base, with 10 bases between them. This CDR3 region has 15 residues. Looked up from germline, CDR1 is SGHDN and CDR2 is FVKESK.

This clonotype was seen repeatedly, ten times or more. The CDR3 spells CASSQTGVANTIYF. The DNA for the CDR3 is TGTGCCAGCAGCCAGACAGGGGTGGCGAACACCATATATTTT. The J gene is TRBJ1-3, the V gene TRBV4-2; 8 bases line up with TRBD1. V shed 3 bases, J shed 7 bases, and the junction held 5 bases outside the gene matches. The CDR3 covers 14 residues. Germline CDR1 is LGHNA and CDR2 is YNFKEQ.